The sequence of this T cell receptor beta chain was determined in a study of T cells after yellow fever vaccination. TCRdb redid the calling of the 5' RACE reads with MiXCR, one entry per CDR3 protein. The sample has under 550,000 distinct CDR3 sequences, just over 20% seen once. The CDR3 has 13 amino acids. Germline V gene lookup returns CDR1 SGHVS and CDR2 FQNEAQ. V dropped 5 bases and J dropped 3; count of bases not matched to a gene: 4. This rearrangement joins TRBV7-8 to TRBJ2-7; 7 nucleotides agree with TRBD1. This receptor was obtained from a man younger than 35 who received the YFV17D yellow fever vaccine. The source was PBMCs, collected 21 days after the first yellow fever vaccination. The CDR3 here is CASSIDRVYEQYF. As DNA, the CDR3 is TGTGCCAGCAGCATCGACAGGGTCTACGAGCAGTACTTC.